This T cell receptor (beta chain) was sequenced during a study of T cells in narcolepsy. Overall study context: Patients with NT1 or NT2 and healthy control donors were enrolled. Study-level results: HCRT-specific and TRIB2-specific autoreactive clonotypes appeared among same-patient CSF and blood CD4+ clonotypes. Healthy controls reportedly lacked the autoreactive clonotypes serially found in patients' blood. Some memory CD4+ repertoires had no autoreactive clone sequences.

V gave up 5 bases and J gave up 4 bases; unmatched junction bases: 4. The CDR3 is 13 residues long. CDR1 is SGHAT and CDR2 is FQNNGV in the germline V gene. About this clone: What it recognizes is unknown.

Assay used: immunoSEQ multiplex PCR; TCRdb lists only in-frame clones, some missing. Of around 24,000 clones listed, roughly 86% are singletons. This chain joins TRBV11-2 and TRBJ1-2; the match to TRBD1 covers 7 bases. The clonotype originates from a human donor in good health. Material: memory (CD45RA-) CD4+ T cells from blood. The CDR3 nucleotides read TGTGCCAGCAGCCCCGGGACAGTCTATGGCTACACCTTC. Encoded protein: CASSPGTVYGYTF. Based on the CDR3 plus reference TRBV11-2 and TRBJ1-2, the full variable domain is EAGVAQSPRYKIIEKRQSVAFWCNPISGHATLYWYQQILGQGPKLLIQFQNNGVVDDSQLPKDRFSAERLKGVDSTLKIQPAKLEDSAVYLCASSPGTVYGYTFGSGTRLTVV.